This TCR beta chain appears in the sequencing data of a study of blood T cell repertoires in COVID-19. Using immunoSEQ multiplex PCR, the repertoire was profiled, and TCRdb retains in-frame clones only, with some absent. The table has a few hundred thousand clones, about nine tenths seen once; the top ten hold approximately 9%. This clone was seen a handful of times. Other nucleotide sequences in the sample specify the same CDR3. The CDR3 runs 15 residues. From germline, CDR1 is SGDLS and CDR2 YYNGEE. J was trimmed by 0 bases and V by 4 bases; bases with no gene match: 5. Researchers sorted participants into cohorts using their self-reported clinical history.

This sequence originates from a woman aged 18-30 years who had recovered from COVID-19. Sequenced material: PBMCs or T cells enriched from blood (not recorded which). The V call is TRBV9, the J call TRBJ2-7; 9 bases map to TRBD1. The CDR3 here is CASSLGQGSSYEQYF. CDR3 bases: TGTGCCAGCAGCCTGGGACAGGGAAGCTCCTACGAGCAGTACTTC.